This TCR beta chain was obtained from a study of shared clonotypes between healthy human individuals (dated by TCRdb to 2020 to 2021). With regard to the full study: The cohort comprised a couple of women and a few men aged 18 to 49 years. Per donor, leukapheresis produced somewhere between about 0.85 and 10 billion PBMCs. Blood TCR repertoires of 5 or 6 healthy adults were deeply sequenced to estimate repertoire size and the extent of clonotype sharing between individuals. For each donor, CD4 naive and CD4 memory were each run on three plates, CD8 naive on two plates, and CD8 memory on one plate. Different laboratories and diverse techniques were used to prepare libraries and sequence TCR repertoires, to increase sequencing depth and limit assay-specific biases. What the research found in general, with its limitations: Sampling was limited to blood, and TCR repertoires in tissue likely differ from TCR repertoires in blood. Pairwise subsampling led to the expectation that sequencing depth would affect the degree of clonotype sharing among donors. Even with the large sequencing depth, rarefaction of the sorted-subset datasets indicated that sequencing was incomplete. The genetic and exposure-history diversity represented was limited by the small number of donors. Estimated clonotype richness was generally larger for naive than for memory subsets. Higher generation probabilities were observed for clonotypes shared by all four sorted-subset donors than for non-shared clonotypes. When a handful of donors were compared, the shared fraction of clonotypes was 5% to 6.5% for naive CD4, about 4% for naive CD8, more than 2% for memory CD4, and 0.35% to 0.4% for memory CD8.

The donors were healthy, HIV-negative adults who had no recently reported acute infections or vaccinations. Every donor was a Caucasian adult residing in Nashville, Tennessee, USA. CD4+ T cells were enriched through magnetic negative selection, after which naive cells were positively selected on CD45RA and the remaining negative fraction served as the memory subset. After blood collection by leukapheresis, PBMCs were isolated using Ficoll-Histopaque density gradient centrifugation and then cryopreserved in the vapor phase of liquid nitrogen. Purity and quantity of every magnetically sorted T cell population were checked by analytical flow cytometry. Genomic DNA was isolated from every sorted fraction and measured by UV absorbance on a Nanodrop 2000c. Using the deep immunoSEQ assay, TCR CDR3 regions were amplified from genomic DNA by multiplex PCR. For each cell subset, the extracted genomic DNA was distributed evenly across all wells of several immunoSEQ 96-well plates, and each plate served as one replicate. Each replicate PCR for sorted subsets received about 200 ng genomic DNA, equal to about 29,000 T cell genomes. The purified libraries were quantified using a Qubit 3.0 fluorometer, sized with a Bioanalyzer 2100, and then quantified again using the KAPA Library Quantification kit. Each immunoSEQ 96-well plate was sequenced on its own single-read 150-cycle Illumina NextSeq 550 flow cell. In the paper's pipeline: Because only junctional sequences without quality scores were contained in the immunoSEQ output, filtering matching that applied to full-length reads could not be performed. Sequences were annotated with PyIR, a Python wrapper for IgBLAST v1.9, using IMGT germline references to assign V/J genes and CDR3. Any read was removed if the V/J assignment was weak (E-value above 1e-6), the CDR3 was missing, or the read contained stop codons, out-of-frame junctions, or ambiguous translated residues. V3J clonotypes were defined as sequences sharing the same inferred V gene, J gene, and CDR3 amino acid sequence. The percentage overlap between two repertoires was calculated by dividing the number of shared unique clonotypes by the size of the smaller repertoire. Repertoire richness was assessed with RTK rarefaction, the Chao1 estimator, and Recon v2.1 estimates of unobserved clonotypes. Generation probabilities were computed with OLGA for all TCRbeta clonotypes obtained by the gDNA method from a handful of donors. Held by TCRdb, this immuneACCESS table contains in-frame sequences only and omits some clones. Under half of the omission traces to an unresolved V gene where checked; the cause of the rest is unknown. V, J and clone size are taken as reported in that table, and D and trimming were inferred from the DNA itself. The sample profile shows around 600,000 clones; roughly 97% of them were found once. Of the sample, less than 0.065% falls within the top ten clones.

Concerning this clone: Its antigen is unknown. Base qualities are not provided; no much larger clone lies one nucleotide away.

The CDR3 sequence holds 16 residues, the cysteine and phenylalanine included. This entry keeps only the CDR3 DNA: 48 bases, framed from base 1. From V the trimming removes 4 bases and from J it removes 6 bases, while the gene matches leave 8 bases of the junction unaccounted for. According to the germline V gene, CDR1 reads SGHDT and CDR2 reads YYEEEE. This TCR derives from a woman in her twenties or thirties in good health. The sequencing sample was made of naive CD4+ T cells sorted from blood. The sample's cell subset or site label, in plain terms: CD45RA+ positively selected. The V and J segments used are TRBV5-6 and TRBJ2-2; 11 bases in the junction line up with TRBD2. The DNA reads TGTGCCAGCAGCAAACCTGTAGCGGGAGGGCCCGGGGAGCTGTTTTTT. This sequence encodes CASSKPVAGGPGELFF.